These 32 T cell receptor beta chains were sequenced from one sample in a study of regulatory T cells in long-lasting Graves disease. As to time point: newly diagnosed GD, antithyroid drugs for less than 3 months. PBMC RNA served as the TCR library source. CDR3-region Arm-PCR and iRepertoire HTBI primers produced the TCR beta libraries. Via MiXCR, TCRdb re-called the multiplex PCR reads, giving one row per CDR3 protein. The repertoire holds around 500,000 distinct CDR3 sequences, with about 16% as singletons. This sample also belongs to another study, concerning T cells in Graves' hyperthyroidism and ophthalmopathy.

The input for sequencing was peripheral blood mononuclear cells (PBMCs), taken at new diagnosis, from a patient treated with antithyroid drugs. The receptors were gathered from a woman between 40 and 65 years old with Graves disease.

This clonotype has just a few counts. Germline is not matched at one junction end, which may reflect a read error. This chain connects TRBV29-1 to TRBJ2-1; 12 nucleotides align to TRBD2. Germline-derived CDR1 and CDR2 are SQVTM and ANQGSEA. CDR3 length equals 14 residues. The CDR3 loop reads CGVPTSGGPYEQFF. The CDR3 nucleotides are TGCGGCGTTCCAACTAGCGGGGGGCCTTATGAGCAGTTCTTC.

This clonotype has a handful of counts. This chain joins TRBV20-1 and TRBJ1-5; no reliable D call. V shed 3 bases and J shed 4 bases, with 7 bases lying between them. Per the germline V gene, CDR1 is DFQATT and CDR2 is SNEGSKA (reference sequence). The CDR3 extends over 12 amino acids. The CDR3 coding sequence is TGCAGTGCTAGGTCTGGAAATCAGCCCCAGCATTTT. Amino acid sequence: CSARSGNQPQHF.

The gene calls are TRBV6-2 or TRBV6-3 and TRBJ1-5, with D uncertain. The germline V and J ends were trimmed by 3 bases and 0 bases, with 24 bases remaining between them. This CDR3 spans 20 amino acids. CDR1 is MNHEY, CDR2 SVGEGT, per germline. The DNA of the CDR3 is TGTGCCAGCAGTTATGGCCACCGGCGCACGGTCCCTTTTAGCAATCAGCCCCAGCATTTT. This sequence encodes CASSYGHRRTVPFSNQPQHF.

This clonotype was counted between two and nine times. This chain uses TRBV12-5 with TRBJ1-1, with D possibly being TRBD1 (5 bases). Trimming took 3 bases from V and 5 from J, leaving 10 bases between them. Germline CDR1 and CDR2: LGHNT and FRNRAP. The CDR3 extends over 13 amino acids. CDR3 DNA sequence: TGTGCTAGTGGTTTCTGGGAGGGGACTGAAGCTTTCTTT. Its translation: CASGFWEGTEAFF.

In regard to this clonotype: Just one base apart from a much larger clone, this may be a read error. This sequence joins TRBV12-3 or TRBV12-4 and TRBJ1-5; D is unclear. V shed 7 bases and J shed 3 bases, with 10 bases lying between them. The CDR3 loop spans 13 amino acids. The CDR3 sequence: CASNQSNNQPQHF. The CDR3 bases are TGTGCCAGCAACCAATCAAACAATCAGCCCCAGCATTTT.

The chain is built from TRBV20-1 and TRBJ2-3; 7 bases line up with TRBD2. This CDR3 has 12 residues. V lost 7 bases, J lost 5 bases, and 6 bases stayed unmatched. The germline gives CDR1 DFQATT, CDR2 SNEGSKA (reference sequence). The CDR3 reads CSGRGSGDTQYF. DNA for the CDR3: TGCAGTGGGCGGGGGTCGGGAGATACGCAGTATTTT.

CDR3: CSARSLLAGGPGSYNEQFF. The CDR3, as DNA: TGCAGTGCTAGATCGTTACTAGCGGGGGGGCCCGGCTCCTACAATGAGCAGTTCTTC. This rearrangement joins TRBV20-1 to TRBJ2-1; 13 positions agree with TRBD2. J lost 0 bases, V lost 2 bases, and 10 bases had no gene match. Germline V CDR1 and CDR2: DFQATT, SNEGSKA (reference sequence). The CDR3 length is 19 residues.

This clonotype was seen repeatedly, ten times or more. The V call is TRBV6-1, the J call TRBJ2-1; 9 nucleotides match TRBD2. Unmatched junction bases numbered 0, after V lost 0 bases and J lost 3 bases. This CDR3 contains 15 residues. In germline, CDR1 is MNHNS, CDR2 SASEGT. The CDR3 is CASSEASGGYNEQFF. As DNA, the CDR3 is TGTGCCAGCAGTGAAGCTAGCGGGGGCTACAATGAGCAGTTCTTC.

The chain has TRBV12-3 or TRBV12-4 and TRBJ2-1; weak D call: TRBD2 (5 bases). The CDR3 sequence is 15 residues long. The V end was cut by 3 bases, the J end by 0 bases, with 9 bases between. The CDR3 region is CASSLAGHSYNEQFF. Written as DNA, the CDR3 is TGTGCCAGCAGTTTGGCGGGCCACTCCTACAATGAGCAGTTCTTC.

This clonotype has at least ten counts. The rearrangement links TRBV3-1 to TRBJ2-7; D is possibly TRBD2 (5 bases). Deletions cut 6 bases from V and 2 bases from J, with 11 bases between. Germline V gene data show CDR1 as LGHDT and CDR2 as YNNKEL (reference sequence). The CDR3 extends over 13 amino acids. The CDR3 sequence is CASRRAGTYEQYF. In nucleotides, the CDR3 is TGTGCCAGCAGACGGGCCGGGACCTACGAGCAGTACTTC.

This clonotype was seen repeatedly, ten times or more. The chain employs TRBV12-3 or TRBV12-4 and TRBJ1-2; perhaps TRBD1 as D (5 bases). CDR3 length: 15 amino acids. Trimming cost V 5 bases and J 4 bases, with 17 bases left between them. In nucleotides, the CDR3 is TGTGCCAGCAGTCCTAGTGGGGGTTTAAGCTATGGCTACACCTTC. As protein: CASSPSGGLSYGYTF.

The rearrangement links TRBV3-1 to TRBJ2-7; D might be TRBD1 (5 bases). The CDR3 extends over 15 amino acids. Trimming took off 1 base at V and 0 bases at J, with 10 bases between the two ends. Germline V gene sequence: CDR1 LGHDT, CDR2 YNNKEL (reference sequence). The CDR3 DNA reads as TGTGCCAGCAGCCAAGTCCTCACAGGCTCCTACGAGCAGTACTTC. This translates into CASSQVLTGSYEQYF.

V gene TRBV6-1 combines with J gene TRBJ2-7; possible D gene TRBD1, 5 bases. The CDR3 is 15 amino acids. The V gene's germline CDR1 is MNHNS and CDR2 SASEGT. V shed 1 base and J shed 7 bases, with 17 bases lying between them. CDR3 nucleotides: TGTGCCAGCAGTGAAGAGGTATGGAGTTCAGGGGAGCAGTACTTC. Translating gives CASSEEVWSSGEQYF.

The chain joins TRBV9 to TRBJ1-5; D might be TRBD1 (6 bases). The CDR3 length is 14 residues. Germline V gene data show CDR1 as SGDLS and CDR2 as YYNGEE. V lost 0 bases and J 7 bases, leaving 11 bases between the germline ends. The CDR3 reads CASSVEGGFQPQHF. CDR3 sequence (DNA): TGTGCCAGCAGCGTAGAGGGGGGATTCCAGCCCCAGCATTTT.

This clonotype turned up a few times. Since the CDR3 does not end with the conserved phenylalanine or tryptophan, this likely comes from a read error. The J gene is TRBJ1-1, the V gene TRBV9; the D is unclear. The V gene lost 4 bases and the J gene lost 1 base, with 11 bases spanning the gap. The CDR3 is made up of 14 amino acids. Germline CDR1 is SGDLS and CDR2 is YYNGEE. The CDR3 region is CASSPEAPNTEAFL. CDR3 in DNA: TGTGCCAGCAGCCCAGAAGCCCCGAACACTGAAGCTTTCCTT.

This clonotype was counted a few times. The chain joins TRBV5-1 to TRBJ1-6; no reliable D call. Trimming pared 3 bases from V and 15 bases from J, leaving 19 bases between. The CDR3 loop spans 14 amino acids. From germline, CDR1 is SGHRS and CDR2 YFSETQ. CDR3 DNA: TGCGCCAGCAGCTCAAGGACTGGGCCCTTCTTCCTCCACTTT. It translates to CASSSRTGPFFLHF. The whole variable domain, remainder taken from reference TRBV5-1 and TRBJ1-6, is KAGVTQTPRYLIKTRGQQVTLSCSPISGHRSVSWYQQTPGQGLQFLFEYFSETQRNKGNFPGRFSGRQFSNSRSEMNVSTLELGDSALYLCASSSRTGPFFLHFGNGTRLTVT.

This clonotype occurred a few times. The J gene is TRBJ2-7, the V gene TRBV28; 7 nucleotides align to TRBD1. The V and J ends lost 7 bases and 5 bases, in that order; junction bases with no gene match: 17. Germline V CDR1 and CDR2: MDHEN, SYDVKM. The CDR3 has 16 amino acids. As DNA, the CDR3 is TGTGCCAGCACGCCGGCGGCCGCGAGGGGGCTCGACGAGCAGTACTTC. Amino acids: CASTPAAARGLDEQYF.

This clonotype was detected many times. The CDR3 protein is CASSPTGSDQPQHF. Written as DNA, the CDR3 is TGTGCCAGCAGCCCGACAGGGAGCGATCAGCCCCAGCATTTT. The chain employs TRBV11-2 and TRBJ1-5, with 7 bases aligning to TRBD1. Germline-derived CDR1 and CDR2 are SGHAT and FQNNGV. V trimming: 5 bases; J trimming: 5 bases; junction bases outside the gene matches: 6. The CDR3 extends over 14 amino acids. Complete variable domain (other parts from reference TRBV11-2 and TRBJ1-5): EAGVAQSPRYKIIEKRQSVAFWCNPISGHATLYWYQQILGQGPKLLIQFQNNGVVDDSQLPKDRFSAERLKGVDSTLKIQPAKLEDSAVYLCASSPTGSDQPQHFGDGTRLSIL.

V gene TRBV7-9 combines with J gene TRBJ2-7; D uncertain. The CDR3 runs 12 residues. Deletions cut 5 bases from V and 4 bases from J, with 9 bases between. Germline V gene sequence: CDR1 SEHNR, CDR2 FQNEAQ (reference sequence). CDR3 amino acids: CASSITAYEQYF. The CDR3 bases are TGTGCCAGCAGCATTACAGCTTACGAGCAGTACTTC.

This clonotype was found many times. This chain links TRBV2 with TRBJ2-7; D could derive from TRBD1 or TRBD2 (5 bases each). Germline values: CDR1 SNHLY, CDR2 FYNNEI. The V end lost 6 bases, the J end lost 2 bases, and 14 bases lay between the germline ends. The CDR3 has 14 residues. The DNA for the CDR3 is TGTGCCAGCAGACCGGGACGGACGACCTACGAGCAGTACTTC. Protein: CASRPGRTTYEQYF.

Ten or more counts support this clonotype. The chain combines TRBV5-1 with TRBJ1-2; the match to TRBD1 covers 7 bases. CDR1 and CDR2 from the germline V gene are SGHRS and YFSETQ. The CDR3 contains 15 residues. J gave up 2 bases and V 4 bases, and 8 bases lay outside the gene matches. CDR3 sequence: CASSAARDSNYGYTF. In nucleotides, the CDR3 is TGCGCCAGCAGCGCTGCTCGGGACAGCAACTATGGCTACACCTTC.

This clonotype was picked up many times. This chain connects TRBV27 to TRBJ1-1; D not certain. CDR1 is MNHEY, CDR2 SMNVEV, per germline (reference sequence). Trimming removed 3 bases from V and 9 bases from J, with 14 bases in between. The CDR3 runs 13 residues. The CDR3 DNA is TGTGCCAGCAGTTTTTCGGACTCCCAAAAAGCTTTCTTT. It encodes CASSFSDSQKAFF.

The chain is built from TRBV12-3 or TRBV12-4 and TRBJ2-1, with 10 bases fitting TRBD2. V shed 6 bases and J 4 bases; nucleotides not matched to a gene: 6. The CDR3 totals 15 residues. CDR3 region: CASRNERGGYNEQFF. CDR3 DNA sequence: TGTGCCAGCAGGAATGAGCGGGGGGGTTACAATGAGCAGTTCTTC.

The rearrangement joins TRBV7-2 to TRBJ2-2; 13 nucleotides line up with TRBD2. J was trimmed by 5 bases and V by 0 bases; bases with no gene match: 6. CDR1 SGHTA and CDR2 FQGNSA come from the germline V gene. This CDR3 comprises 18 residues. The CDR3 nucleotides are TGTGCCAGCAGCTTAGCAGGAACTAGCGGGAGGGTGACCGGGGAGCTGTTTTTT. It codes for CASSLAGTSGRVTGELFF.

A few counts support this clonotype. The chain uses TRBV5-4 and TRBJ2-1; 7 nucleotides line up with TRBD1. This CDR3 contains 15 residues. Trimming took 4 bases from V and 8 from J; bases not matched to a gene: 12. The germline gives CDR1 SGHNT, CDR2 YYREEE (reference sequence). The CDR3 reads CASSPGLTGNYEQFF. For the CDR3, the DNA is TGTGCCAGCAGCCCCGGACTGACAGGGAACTATGAGCAGTTCTTC.

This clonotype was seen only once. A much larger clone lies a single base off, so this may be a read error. CDR3 bases: TGTGCCGGCAGCGTAGGGACAGGGGGCATATCTGAGCCCCAGCATTTT. Residues: CAGSVGTGGISEPQHF. The rearrangement joins TRBV7-8 to TRBJ1-5; 12 bases are a match to TRBD1. There are 16 residues in the CDR3. CDR1 and CDR2 from the germline V gene are SGHVS and FQNEAQ. The full variable domain, completed using reference TRBV7-8 and TRBJ1-5, is GAGVSQSPRYKVAKRGQDVALRCDPISGHVSLFWYQQALGQGPEFLTYFQNEAQLDKSGLPSDRFFAERPEGSVSTLKIQRTQQEDSAVYLCAGSVGTGGISEPQHFGDGTRLSIL.

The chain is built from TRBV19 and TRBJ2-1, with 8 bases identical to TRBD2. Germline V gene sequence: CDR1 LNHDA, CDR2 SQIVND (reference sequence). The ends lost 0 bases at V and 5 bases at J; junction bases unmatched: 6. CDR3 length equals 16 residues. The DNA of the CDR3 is TGTGCCAGTAGTATAGATCTCGCGGGGGGACACAATGAGCAGTTCTTC. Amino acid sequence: CASSIDLAGGHNEQFF.

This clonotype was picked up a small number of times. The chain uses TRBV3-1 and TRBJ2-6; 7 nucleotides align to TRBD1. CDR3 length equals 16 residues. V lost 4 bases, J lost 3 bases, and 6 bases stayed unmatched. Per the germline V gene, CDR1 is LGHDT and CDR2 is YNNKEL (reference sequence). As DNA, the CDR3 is TGTGCCAGCAGCCCTTTCCCAGGGGGTGGGGCCAACGTCCTGACTTTC. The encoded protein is CASSPFPGGGANVLTF. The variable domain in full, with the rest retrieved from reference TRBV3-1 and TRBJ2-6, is DTAVSQTPKYLVTQMGNDKSIKCEQNLGHDTMYWYKQDSKKFLKIMFSYNNKELIINETVPNRFSPKSPDKAHLNLHINSLELGDSAVYFCASSPFPGGGANVLTFGAGSRLTVL.

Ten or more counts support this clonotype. CDR3 coding DNA: TGTGCCAGCAGTGAAATAGGGGTCAGCTCCTACAATGAGCAGTTCTTC. Its translation is CASSEIGVSSYNEQFF. The rearrangement links TRBV2 to TRBJ2-1; perhaps TRBD1 as D (5 bases). CDR1 is SNHLY and CDR2 is FYNNEI in the germline V gene. CDR3 size: 16 residues. The germline V and J ends were trimmed by 2 bases and 0 bases, with 11 bases remaining between them.

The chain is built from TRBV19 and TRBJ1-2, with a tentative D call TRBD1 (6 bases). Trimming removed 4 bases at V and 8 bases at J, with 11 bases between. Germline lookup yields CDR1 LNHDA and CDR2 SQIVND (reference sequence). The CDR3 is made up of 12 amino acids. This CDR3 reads CASSTGHPGYTF. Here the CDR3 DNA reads TGTGCCAGTAGTACGGGACACCCGGGCTACACCTTC.

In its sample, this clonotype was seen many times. The CDR3 spells CAWSPQLKTQYF. The CDR3 DNA is TGTGCCTGGAGTCCCCAGCTAAAGACCCAGTACTTC. The chain joins TRBV30 to TRBJ2-5; D is ambiguous. Trimming removed 2 bases at V and 6 bases at J, with 10 bases between. The CDR3 spans 12 residues. Per the germline V gene, CDR1 is GTSNPN and CDR2 is SVGIG (reference sequence).

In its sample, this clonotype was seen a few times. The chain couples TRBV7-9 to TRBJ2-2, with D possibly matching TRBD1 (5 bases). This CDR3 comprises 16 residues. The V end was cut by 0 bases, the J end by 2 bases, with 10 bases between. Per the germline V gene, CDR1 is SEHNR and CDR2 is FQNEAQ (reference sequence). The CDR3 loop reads CASSLAPGPNTGELFF. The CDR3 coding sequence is TGTGCCAGCAGCTTAGCGCCAGGGCCCAACACCGGGGAGCTGTTTTTT.